The sequence of this T cell receptor (beta chain) was determined in a study of T cells after yellow fever vaccination. By 5'RACE template switching, TCR cDNA was produced, with a universal primer site and UMIs added in the process. Using its own MiXCR run on the 5' RACE reads, TCRdb lists one record per CDR3 protein. Of 500,000 to 650,000 distinct CDR3 sequences listed, approximately 13% are singletons. The receptor comes from a man aged 30 to 39 who received the YFV17D yellow fever vaccine. Specimen: PBMCs, collected on the day of the yellow fever booster vaccination.

CDR3 in DNA: TGTGCCAGCTCACCAGGACAGGCTCGGACCTACGAGCAGTACTTC. This encodes CASSPGQARTYEQYF. The rearrangement uses TRBV18 and TRBJ2-7; TRBD1 matches at 7 bases. The CDR3 has 15 residues. The germline V gene encodes CDR1 KGHSH and CDR2 LQKENI. J was trimmed by 2 bases and V by 2 bases; bases with no gene match: 6.